What follows is one TCR beta chain and its context. Which antigen it targets is not known. No much larger clone is present one base from it, and per-base qualities are unavailable. The sample is drawn from a study of patients and donors after allogeneic stem cell transplantation (dated by TCRdb to the early 2020s). From a lookup of the germline V gene, CDR1 and CDR2 are SGHTA and FQGNSA. Trimming takes 4 bases from V and 5 bases from J, and the germline ends sit 18 bases apart. Including cysteine and phenylalanine, the CDR3 has 15 amino acids. Only the CDR3 part of the read is kept: 45 bases, read in frame from the first base. Preparation of the library involved RT-PCR. TCRdb lists the instrument as NextSeq 550. The public reads were reprocessed in TCRdb via fastp at Q25 and MiXCR, keeping in-frame beta chains. Rows with one shared CDR3 protein collapse into an entry with the most common genes and DNA. The sample profile shows about 200,000 distinct CDR3 sequences; 41% of them were found once. The ten largest clonotypes hold 33% of the sample.

Material for sequencing was blood, either unsorted or a sorted T cell fraction (not recorded which). The rearranged segments are TRBV7-2 and TRBJ2-7; the D gene is possibly TRBD1 or TRBD2, each agreeing over 5 bases. This receptor was taken from a human donor who was either an allogeneic HSCT recipient or a stem cell or donor lymphocyte infusion donor (not recorded which). It is not recorded whose cells these are; they may come from a transplant donor. The DNA sequence is as follows: TGTGCCAGCAGCTGGGACCGTCGAGGGGCCAACGAGCAGTACTTC. Its protein is CASSWDRRGANEQYF.